This entry features one T cell receptor (beta chain) sequence. Its antigen remains unidentified. V lost 5 bases and J lost 6; bases outside the gene matches: 10. In germline, CDR1 is SGHVS, CDR2 FQNEAQ. The CDR3 consists of 16 residues. The protocol was immunoSEQ multiplex PCR, while the TCRdb copy is restricted to in-frame clones and leaves out a portion. The sample yields some 130,000 clones, approximately 91% seen once. This sample stems from a study of T cell responses to AZD1222 COVID-19 vaccine. Study outcomes and limitations: Two doses of AZD1222 preceded a rise in Spike-specific TCR breadth and depth.

This chain links TRBV7-8 with TRBJ2-2; 9 positions agree with TRBD2. The sample here was peripheral blood, taken 28 days after the second AZD1222 dose. The sequence was collected from an adult who received the AZD1222 COVID-19 vaccine. The CDR3 is CASSRIAGVVAGELFF. The CDR3 DNA is TGTGCCAGCAGCCGGATAGCGGGAGTCGTTGCCGGGGAGCTGTTTTTT. The full variable domain, with the rest looked up from reference TRBV7-8 and TRBJ2-2, is GAGVSQSPRYKVAKRGQDVALRCDPISGHVSLFWYQQALGQGPEFLTYFQNEAQLDKSGLPSDRFFAERPEGSVSTLKIQRTQQEDSAVYLCASSRIAGVVAGELFFGEGSRLTVL.